These 11 T cell receptor beta chains were all obtained from the same sample, sequenced in a study of T-cell memory formation after mild COVID-19. TCRdb re-analysed the 5' RACE reads in MiXCR, keeping a single row per CDR3 protein. The sample has about 400,000 distinct CDR3 sequences; about 22% are singletons. The sample consisted of PBMCs or a T cell subset sorted from them (not recorded which). The receptors here all came from an adult woman who had mild COVID-19 (a few samples of this study predate the infection). Cell type and time point are not known.

This sequence joins TRBV2 and TRBJ2-1; 11 bases line up with TRBD2. The CDR3 extends over 14 amino acids. The V gene end was trimmed by 3 bases and the J gene end by 5 bases; junction bases not matched to a gene: 0. Germline CDR1 is SNHLY and CDR2 is FYNNEI. In DNA, the CDR3 is TGTGCCAGCAGTGAGGGACTAGCGGACAATGAGCAGTTCTTC. As protein: CASSEGLADNEQFF.

The V gene is TRBV20-1, the J gene TRBJ2-3; no clear D gene. The CDR3 extends over 17 amino acids. V lost 0 bases, J lost 0 bases, and 16 bases lay in between. Germline V gives CDR1 DFQATT, CDR2 SNEGSKA (reference sequence). The CDR3 protein is CSARDFRTAISTDTQYF. As DNA, the CDR3 is TGCAGTGCTAGAGACTTTCGGACGGCCATTAGCACAGATACGCAGTATTTT.

This clonotype was detected only once. The chain uses TRBV6-6 and TRBJ2-7; D gene ambiguous. Trimming removed 7 bases from V and 5 bases from J, with 18 bases in between. Germline V gene data show CDR1 as MNHNY and CDR2 as SVGAGI (reference sequence). This CDR3 is built from 14 residues. CDR3 residues: CASMALEGSNEQYF. The CDR3 nucleotides read TGTGCCAGCATGGCCCTCGAAGGTAGCAACGAGCAGTACTTC.

The chain recombines TRBV7-6 with TRBJ2-1; the D gene is possibly TRBD1 (6 bases). Germline loops: CDR1 SGHVS, CDR2 FNYEAQ. There are 14 residues in the CDR3. V dropped 1 base and J dropped 15 bases, with 19 bases sitting between them. For the CDR3, the DNA is TGTGCCAGCAGCTTAGGCGGTTGGGCAGGGGAACGGTTCTTC. This sequence encodes CASSLGGWAGERFF.

This clonotype was detected only a few times. The V and J genes are TRBV29-1 and TRBJ2-3; D possibly matches TRBD1 or TRBD2 (6 bases each). Trimming took 5 bases from V and 3 from J, leaving 18 bases between them. Germline CDR1 and CDR2: SQVTM and ANQGSEA. The CDR3 sequence is 15 residues long. CDR3 in DNA: TGCAGCGTTCCGTTCTACGGGGGCCAGACAGATACGCAGTATTTT. Amino acid sequence: CSVPFYGGQTDTQYF.

The CDR3, as DNA: TGCAGTGCGCGGACTCACACTGAAGCTTTCTTT. This gives the protein CSARTHTEAFF. The chain has TRBV20-1 and TRBJ1-1, with D hard to call. Per the germline V gene, CDR1 is DFQATT and CDR2 is SNEGSKA (reference sequence). V was clipped by 6 bases and J by 3 bases, with 8 bases between them. This CDR3 is built from 11 residues.

This clonotype occurred a few times. This chain connects TRBV4-3 to TRBJ2-3; 11 nucleotides align to TRBD2. With V trimmed by 0 bases and J by 3 bases, 8 bases remained unmatched. Germline V gene lookup returns CDR1 LGHNA and CDR2 YSLEER. The length of the CDR3 is 18 residues. The CDR3 here is CASSQDFPTSGKTDTQYF. For the CDR3, the DNA is TGCGCCAGCAGCCAAGATTTTCCGACTAGCGGGAAAACAGATACGCAGTATTTT.

This chain connects TRBV4-1 to TRBJ2-1; possibly TRBD1 or TRBD2 for D (5 bases each). Germline values: CDR1 MGHRA, CDR2 YSYEKL. The V end lost 0 bases, the J end lost 2 bases, and 11 bases lay between the germline ends. CDR3 length equals 16 residues. The CDR3 nucleotides read TGCGCCAGCAGCCAAGATCACGGGGCCCCCTACAATGAGCAGTTCTTC. This gives the protein CASSQDHGAPYNEQFF.

The chain carries TRBV15 and TRBJ2-1; D remains unclear. The CDR3 has 12 amino acids. Trimming stripped 0 bases from V and 5 bases from J, with 2 bases between. Germline V lookup: CDR1 LNHNV, CDR2 YYDKDF (reference sequence). This CDR3 is CATSRDHNEQFF. The CDR3 region has the DNA TGTGCCACCAGCAGAGATCACAATGAGCAGTTCTTC.

This clonotype occurred a few times. This sequence joins TRBV12-3 or TRBV12-4 and TRBJ1-1; 7 positions match TRBD1. After removal of 1 base from V and 4 bases from J, the junction contained 6 bases not matched to a gene. This CDR3 spans 15 amino acids. CDR3: CASSLVATGTTEAFF. The CDR3 DNA follows: TGTGCCAGCAGTTTAGTAGCGACAGGGACCACTGAAGCTTTCTTT.

This clonotype appeared a few times. This chain joins TRBV27 and TRBJ2-7, with 10 bases that match TRBD1. Germline CDR1 and CDR2: MNHEY and SMNVEV (reference sequence). V lost 2 bases, J lost 6 bases, and 7 bases stayed unmatched. The CDR3 is made up of 15 amino acids. In DNA, the CDR3 is TGTGCCAGCAGTTTACCAGACAGGGGGCTAGGCGAGCAGTACTTC. It is translated as CASSLPDRGLGEQYF.